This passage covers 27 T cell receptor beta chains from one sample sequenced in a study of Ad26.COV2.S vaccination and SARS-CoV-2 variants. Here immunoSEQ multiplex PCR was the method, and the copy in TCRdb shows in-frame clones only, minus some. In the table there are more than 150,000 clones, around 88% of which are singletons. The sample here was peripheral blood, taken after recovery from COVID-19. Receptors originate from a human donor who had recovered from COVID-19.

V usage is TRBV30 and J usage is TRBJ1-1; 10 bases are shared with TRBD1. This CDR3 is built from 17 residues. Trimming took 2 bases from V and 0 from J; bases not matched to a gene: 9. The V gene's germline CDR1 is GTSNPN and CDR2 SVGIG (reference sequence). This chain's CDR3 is CAWSPRDRGLVNTEAFF. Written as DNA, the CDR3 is TGTGCCTGGAGTCCCCGGGACAGGGGACTAGTGAACACTGAAGCTTTCTTT.

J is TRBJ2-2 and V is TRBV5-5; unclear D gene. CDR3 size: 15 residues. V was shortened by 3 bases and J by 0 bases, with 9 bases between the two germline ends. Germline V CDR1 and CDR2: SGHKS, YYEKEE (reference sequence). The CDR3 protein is CASSSDTPNTGELFF. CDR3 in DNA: TGTGCCAGCAGCTCCGACACCCCGAACACCGGGGAGCTGTTTTTT.

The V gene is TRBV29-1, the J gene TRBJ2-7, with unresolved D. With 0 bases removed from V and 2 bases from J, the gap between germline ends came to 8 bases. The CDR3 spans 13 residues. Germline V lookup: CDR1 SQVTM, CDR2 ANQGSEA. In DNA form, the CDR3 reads TGCAGCGTTGAAGATCAGACTCCCTACGAGCAGTACTTC. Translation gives CSVEDQTPYEQYF.

Here the CDR3 reads CASSQWEGKYEQYF. CDR3 in DNA: TGCGCCAGCAGTCAATGGGAAGGGAAATACGAGCAGTACTTC. The V call is TRBV23-1, the J call TRBJ2-7; D gene ambiguous. TRBV23-1 is an ORF, and what it does is uncertain. Between the trimmed V and J ends, which lost 1 base and 4 bases, there was a span of 11 bases. The CDR3 contains 14 residues.

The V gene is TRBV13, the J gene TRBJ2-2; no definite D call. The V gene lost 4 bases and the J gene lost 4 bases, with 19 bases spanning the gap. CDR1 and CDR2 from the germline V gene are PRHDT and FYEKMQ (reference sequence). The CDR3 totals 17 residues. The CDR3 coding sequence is TGTGCCAGCAGCTCGGTACTACTCACCAAGTCCACCGGGGAGCTGTTTTTT. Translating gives CASSSVLLTKSTGELFF.

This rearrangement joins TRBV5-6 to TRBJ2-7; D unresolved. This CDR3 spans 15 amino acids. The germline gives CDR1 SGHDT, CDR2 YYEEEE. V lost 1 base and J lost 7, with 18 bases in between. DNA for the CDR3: TGTGCCAGCAGCTTGTCTGGCGACTCCCTCGTGGAGCAGTACTTC. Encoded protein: CASSLSGDSLVEQYF.

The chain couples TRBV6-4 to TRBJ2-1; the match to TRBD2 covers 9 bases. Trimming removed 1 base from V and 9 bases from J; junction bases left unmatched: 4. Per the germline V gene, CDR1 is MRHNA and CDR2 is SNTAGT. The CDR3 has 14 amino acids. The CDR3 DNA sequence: TGTGCCAGCAGTGACTTAGCGGGAGCTAGTGAGCAGTTCTTC. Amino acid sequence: CASSDLAGASEQFF.

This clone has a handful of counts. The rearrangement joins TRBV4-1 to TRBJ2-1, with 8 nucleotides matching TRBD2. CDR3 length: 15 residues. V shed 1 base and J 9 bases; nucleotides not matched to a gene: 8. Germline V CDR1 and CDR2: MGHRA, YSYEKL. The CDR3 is CASSQGVGLGGEQFF. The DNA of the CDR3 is TGCGCCAGCAGCCAAGGCGTGGGACTAGGGGGTGAGCAGTTCTTC.

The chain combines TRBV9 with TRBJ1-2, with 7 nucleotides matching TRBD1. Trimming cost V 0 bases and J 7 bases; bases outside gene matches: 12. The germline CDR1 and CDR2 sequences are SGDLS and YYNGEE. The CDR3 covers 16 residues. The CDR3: CASSVESQGGSGGYTF. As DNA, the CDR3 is TGTGCCAGCAGCGTAGAGTCCCAGGGGGGATCGGGTGGCTACACCTTC.

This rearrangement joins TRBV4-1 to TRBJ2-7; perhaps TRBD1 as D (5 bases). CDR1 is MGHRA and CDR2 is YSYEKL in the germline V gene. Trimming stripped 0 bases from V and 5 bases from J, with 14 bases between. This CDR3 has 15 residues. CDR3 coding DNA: TGCGCCAGCAGCCAAGAGGGGCAGGATATGGACGAGCAGTACTTC. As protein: CASSQEGQDMDEQYF.

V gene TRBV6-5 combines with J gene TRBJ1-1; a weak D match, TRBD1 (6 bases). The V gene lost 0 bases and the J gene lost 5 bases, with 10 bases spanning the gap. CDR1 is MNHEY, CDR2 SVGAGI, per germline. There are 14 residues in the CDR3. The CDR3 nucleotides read TGTGCCAGCAGTTACTCAAAGGGGGGAACTGAAGCTTTCTTT. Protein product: CASSYSKGGTEAFF.

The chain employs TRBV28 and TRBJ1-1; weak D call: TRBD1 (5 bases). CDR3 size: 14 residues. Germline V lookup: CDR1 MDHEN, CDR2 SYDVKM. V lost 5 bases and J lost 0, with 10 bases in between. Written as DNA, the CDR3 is TGTGCCAGCAGTCCCGCGGGGGTGAACACTGAAGCTTTCTTT. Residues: CASSPAGVNTEAFF.

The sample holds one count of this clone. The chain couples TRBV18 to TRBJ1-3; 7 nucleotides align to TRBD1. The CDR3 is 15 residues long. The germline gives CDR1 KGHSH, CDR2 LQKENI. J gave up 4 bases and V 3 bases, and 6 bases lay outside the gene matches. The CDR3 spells CASSPETGTGNTIYF. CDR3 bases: TGTGCCAGCTCACCTGAGACAGGGACGGGAAACACCATATATTTT.

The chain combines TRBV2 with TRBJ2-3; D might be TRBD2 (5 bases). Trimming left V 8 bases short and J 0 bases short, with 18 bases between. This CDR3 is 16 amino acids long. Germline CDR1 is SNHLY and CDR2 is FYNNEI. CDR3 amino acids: CASLLFKDSSTDTQYF. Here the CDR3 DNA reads TGTGCCAGCCTCCTATTTAAGGACTCTAGCACAGATACGCAGTATTTT.

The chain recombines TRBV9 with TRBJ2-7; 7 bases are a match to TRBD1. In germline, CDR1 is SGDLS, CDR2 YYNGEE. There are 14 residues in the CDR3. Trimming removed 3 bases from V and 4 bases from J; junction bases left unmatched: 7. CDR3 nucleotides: TGTGCCAGCAGCGGAGGGGGCAGGGGTTACGAGCAGTACTTC. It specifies CASSGGGRGYEQYF.

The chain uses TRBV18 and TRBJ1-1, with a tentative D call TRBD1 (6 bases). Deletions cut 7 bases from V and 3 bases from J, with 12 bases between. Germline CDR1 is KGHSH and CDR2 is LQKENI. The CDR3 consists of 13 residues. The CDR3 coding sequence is TGTGCCAGCTACAGGGCCGGCGACACTGAAGCTTTCTTT. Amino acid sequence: CASYRAGDTEAFF.

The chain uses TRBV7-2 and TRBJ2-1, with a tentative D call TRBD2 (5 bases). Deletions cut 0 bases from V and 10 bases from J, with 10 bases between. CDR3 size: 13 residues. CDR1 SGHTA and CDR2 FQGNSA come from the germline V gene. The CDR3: CASSLARVREQFF. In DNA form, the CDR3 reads TGTGCCAGCAGCTTAGCGCGGGTGCGGGAGCAGTTCTTC.

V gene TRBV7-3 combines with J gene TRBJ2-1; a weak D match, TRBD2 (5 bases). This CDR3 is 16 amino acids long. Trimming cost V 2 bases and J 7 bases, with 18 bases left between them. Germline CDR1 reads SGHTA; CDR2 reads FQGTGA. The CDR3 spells CASSLSRASSGNEQFF. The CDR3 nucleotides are TGTGCCAGCAGCTTATCTAGGGCTTCCTCGGGGAATGAGCAGTTCTTC.

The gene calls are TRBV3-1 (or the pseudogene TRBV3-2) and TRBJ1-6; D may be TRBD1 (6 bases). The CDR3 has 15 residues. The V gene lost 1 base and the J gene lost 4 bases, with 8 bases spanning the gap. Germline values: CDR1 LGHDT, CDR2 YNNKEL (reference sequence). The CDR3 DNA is TGTGCCAGCAGCCAAGGGACAGCTTATAATTCACCCCTCCACTTT. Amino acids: CASSQGTAYNSPLHF.

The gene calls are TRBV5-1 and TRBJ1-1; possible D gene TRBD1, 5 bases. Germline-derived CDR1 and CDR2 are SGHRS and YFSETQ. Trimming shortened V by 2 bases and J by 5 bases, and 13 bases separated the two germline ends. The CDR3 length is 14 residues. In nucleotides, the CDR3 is TGCGCCAGCAGCTTTGGAGGGGAGGGAACTGAAGCTTTCTTT. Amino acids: CASSFGGEGTEAFF.

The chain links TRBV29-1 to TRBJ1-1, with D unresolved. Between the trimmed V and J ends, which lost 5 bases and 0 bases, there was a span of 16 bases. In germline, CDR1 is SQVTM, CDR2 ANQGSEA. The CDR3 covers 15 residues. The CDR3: CSVRSRLIMNTEAFF. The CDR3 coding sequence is TGCAGCGTTCGAAGCAGATTAATTATGAACACTGAAGCTTTCTTT. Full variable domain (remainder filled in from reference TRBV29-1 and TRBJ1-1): SAVISQKPSRDICQRGTSLTIQCQVDSQVTMMFWYRQQPGQSLTLIATANQGSEATYESGFVIDKFPISRPNLTFSTLTVSNMSPEDSSIYLCSVRSRLIMNTEAFFGQGTRLTVV.

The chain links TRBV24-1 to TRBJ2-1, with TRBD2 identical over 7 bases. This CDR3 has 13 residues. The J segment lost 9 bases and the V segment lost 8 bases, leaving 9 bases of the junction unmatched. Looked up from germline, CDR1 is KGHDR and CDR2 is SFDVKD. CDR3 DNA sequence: TGTGCCACCACCCCGACGGGCGGGGGTGAGCAGTTCTTC. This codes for CATTPTGGGEQFF.

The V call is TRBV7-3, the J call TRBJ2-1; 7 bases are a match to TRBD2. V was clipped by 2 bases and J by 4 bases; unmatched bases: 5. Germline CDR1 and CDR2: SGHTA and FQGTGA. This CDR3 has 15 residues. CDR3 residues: CASSLSGTKYNEQFF. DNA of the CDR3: TGTGCCAGCAGCTTATCCGGGACTAAATACAATGAGCAGTTCTTC.

In DNA form, the CDR3 reads TGTGCCAGCAGCCGGACTAGCGGCCTCCAAGAGACCCAGTACTTC. Its protein is CASSRTSGLQETQYF. V is TRBV5-4 and J is TRBJ2-5; TRBD2 matches at 10 bases. CDR3 size: 15 residues. J gave up 1 base and V 4 bases, and 4 bases lay outside the gene matches. Germline loops: CDR1 SGHNT, CDR2 YYREEE (reference sequence).

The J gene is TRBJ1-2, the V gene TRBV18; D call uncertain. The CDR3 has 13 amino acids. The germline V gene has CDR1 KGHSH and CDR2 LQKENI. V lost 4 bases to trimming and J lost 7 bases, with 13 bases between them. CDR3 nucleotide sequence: TGTGCCAGCTCACAGTTTATCTTGAGTGGCTACACCTTC. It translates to CASSQFILSGYTF.

The CDR3 DNA reads as TGTGCCTGGATGAGGGTGAGAGAAGCTTTCTTT. Translation gives CAWMRVREAFF. V is TRBV30 and J is TRBJ1-1; no clear D gene. Per the germline V gene, CDR1 is GTSNPN and CDR2 is SVGIG (reference sequence). V shed 4 bases and J shed 8 bases, with 11 bases lying between them. The CDR3 consists of 11 residues. Supplemented by reference TRBV30 and TRBJ1-1, the full variable domain reads SQTIHQWPATLVQPVGSPLSLECTVEGTSNPNLYWYRQAAGRGLQLLFYSVGIGQISSEVPQNLSASRPQDRQFILSSKKLLLSDSGFYLCAWMRVREAFFGQGTRLTVV.

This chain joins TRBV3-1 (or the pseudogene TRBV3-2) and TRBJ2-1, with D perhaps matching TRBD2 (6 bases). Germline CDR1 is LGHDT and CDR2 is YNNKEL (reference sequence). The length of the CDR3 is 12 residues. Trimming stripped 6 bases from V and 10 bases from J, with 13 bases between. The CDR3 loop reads CASSLQGGEQFF. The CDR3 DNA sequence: TGTGCCAGCAGTCTTCAGGGAGGCGAGCAGTTCTTC.